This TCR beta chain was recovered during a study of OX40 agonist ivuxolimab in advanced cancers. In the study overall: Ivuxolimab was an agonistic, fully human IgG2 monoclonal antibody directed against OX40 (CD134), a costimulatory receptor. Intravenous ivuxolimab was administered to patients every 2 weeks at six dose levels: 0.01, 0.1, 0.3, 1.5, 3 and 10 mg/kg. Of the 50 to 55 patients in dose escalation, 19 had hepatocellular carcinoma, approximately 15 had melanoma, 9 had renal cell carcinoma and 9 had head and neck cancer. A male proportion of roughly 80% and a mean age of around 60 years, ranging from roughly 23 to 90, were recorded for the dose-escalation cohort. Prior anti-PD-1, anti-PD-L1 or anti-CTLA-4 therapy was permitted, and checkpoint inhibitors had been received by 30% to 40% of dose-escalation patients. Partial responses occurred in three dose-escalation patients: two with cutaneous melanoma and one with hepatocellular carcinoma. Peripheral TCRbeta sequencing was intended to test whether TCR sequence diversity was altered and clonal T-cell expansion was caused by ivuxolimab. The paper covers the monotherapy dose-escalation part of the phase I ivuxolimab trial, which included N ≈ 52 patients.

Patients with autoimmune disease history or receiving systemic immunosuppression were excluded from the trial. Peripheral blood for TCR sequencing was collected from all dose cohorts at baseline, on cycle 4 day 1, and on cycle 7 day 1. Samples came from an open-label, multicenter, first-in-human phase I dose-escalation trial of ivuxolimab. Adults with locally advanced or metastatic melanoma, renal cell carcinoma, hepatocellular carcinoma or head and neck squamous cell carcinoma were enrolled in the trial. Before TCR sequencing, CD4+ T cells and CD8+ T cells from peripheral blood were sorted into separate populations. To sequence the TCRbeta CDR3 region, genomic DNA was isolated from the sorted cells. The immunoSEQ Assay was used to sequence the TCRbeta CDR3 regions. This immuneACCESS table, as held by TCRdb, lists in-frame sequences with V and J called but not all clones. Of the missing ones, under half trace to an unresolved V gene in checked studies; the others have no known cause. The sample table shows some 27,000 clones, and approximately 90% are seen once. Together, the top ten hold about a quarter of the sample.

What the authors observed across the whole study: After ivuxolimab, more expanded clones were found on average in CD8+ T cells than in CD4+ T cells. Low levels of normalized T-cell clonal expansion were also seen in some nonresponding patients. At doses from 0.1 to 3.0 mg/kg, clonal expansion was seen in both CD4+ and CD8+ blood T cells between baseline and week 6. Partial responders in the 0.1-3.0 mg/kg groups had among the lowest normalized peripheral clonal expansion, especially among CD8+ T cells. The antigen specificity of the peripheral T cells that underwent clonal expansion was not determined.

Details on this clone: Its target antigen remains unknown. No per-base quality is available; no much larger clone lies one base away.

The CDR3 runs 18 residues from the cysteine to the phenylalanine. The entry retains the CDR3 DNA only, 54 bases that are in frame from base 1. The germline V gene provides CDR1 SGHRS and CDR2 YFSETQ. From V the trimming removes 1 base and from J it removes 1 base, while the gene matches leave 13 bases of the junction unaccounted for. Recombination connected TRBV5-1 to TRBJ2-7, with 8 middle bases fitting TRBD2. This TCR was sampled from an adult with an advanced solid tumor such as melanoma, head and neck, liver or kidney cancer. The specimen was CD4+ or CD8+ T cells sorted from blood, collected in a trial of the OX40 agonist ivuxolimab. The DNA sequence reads TGCGCCAGCAGCTTGACGGGCGGGAGGTCTCACGAGTCCTACGAGCAGTACTTC. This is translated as CASSLTGGRSHESYEQYF. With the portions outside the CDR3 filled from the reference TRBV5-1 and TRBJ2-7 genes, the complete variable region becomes KAGVTQTPRYLIKTRGQQVTLSCSPISGHRSVSWYQQTPGQGLQFLFEYFSETQRNKGNFPGRFSGRQFSNSRSEMNVSTLELGDSALYLCASSLTGGRSHESYEQYFGPGTRLTVT.